The clone carrying this TCR beta chain was seen a single time. Generated by immunoSEQ multiplex PCR, the TCRdb table keeps only in-frame clones and is missing some. The data hold 400,000 to 450,000 clones, with 92% observed a single time. These data originate in a study of Ad26.COV2.S vaccination and SARS-CoV-2 variants. Treatment of the sample: some 20 received Ad26.COV2.S at low or high dose, single or two shots; several received placebo; per-sample allocation not given. All samples were drawn on day 63, counting from the first vaccine or placebo injection. CDR3 length equals 13 residues. Germline V gene lookup returns CDR1 LGHNT and CDR2 FRNRAP. With 2 bases removed from V and 1 base from J, the gap between germline ends came to 5 bases.

The material was peripheral blood, obtained in a trial of Ad26.COV2.S vaccine versus placebo. This clonotype originated in a person aged 18-65 years who received the Ad26.COV2.S COVID-19 vaccine or a placebo. The rearrangement uses TRBV12-5 and TRBJ1-1; D not resolved. This CDR3 reads CASGLFGNTEAFF. DNA of the CDR3: TGTGCTAGTGGTTTGTTCGGGAACACTGAAGCTTTCTTT.